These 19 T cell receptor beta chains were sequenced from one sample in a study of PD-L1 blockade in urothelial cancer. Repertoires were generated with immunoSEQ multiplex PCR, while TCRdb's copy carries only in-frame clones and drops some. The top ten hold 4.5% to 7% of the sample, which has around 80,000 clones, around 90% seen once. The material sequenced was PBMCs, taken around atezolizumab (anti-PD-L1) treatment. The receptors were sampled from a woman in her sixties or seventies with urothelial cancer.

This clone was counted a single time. In DNA, the CDR3 is TGTGCCAGCAGCAAATTGGCGGTATATTATGGCTACACCTTC. It yields the protein CASSKLAVYYGYTF. J is TRBJ1-2 and V is TRBV21-1. TRBV21-1 is shown as a pseudogene. This CDR3 region has 14 residues.

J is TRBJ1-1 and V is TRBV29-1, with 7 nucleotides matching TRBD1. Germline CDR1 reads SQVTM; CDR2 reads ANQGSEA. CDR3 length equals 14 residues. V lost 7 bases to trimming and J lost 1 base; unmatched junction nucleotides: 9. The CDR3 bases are TGCAGCGGGGTGGAGGGGGCTGGGAACACTGAAGCTTTCTTT. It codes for CSGVEGAGNTEAFF.

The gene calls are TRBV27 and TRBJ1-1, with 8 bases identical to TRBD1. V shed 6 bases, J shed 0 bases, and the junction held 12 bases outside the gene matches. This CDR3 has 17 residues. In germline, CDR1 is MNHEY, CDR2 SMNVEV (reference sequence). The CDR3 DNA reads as TGTGCCAGCAGCCCCGGACAGGGAGTTTCATTGAACACTGAAGCTTTCTTT. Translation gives CASSPGQGVSLNTEAFF.

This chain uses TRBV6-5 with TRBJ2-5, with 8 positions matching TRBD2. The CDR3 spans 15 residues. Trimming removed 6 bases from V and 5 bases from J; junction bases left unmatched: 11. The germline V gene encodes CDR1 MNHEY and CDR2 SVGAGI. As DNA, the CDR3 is TGTGCCAGCAGGAGCGGGGGCGGAATTCGTGAGACCCAGTACTTC. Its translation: CASRSGGGIRETQYF.

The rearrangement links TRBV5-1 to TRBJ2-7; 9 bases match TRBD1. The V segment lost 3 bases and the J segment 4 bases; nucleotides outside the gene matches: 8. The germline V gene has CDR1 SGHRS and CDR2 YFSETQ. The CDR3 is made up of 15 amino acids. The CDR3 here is CASSSVGQGGYEQYF. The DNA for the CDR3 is TGCGCCAGCAGCTCTGTGGGACAGGGAGGGTACGAGCAGTACTTC.

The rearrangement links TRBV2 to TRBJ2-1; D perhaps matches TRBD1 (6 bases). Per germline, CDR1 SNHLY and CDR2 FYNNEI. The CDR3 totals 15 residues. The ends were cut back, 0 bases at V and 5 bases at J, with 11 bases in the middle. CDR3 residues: CASSEAYRENNEQFF. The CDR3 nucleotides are TGTGCCAGCAGTGAAGCTTACAGGGAAAACAATGAGCAGTTCTTC.

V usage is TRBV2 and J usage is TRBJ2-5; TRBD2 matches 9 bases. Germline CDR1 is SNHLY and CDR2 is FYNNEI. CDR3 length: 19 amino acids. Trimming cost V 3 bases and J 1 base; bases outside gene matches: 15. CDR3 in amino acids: CASSDSFFRLAGIQETQYF. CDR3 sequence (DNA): TGTGCCAGCAGTGATTCGTTTTTTCGTCTAGCGGGAATCCAAGAGACCCAGTACTTC. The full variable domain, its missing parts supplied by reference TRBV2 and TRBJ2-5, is EPEVTQTPSHQVTQMGQEVILRCVPISNHLYFYWYRQILGQKVEFLVSFYNNEISEKSEIFDDQFSVERPDGSNFTLKIRSTKLEDSAMYFCASSDSFFRLAGIQETQYFGPGTRLLVL.

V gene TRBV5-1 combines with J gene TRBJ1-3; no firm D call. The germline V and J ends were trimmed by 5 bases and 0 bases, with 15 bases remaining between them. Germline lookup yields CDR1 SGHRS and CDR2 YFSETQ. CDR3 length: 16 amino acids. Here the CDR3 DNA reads TGCGCCAGCAGACGAGGGAGCGGGAACTCTGGAAACACCATATATTTT. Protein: CASRRGSGNSGNTIYF.

CDR3 DNA sequence: TGTGCCAGCTCACCACTAGCAGGGACAATCGAAAGGTCCTACAATGAGCAGTTCTTC. It yields the protein CASSPLAGTIERSYNEQFF. J is TRBJ2-1 and V is TRBV18; TRBD1 might be the D (6 bases). The CDR3 has 19 amino acids. Germline V lookup: CDR1 KGHSH, CDR2 LQKENI. V lost 1 base and J 1 base, leaving 20 bases between the germline ends.

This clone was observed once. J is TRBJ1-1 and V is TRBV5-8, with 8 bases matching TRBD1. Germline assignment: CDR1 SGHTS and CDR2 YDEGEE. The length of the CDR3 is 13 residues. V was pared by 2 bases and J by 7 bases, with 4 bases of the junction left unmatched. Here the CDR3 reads CASSLGQGLEAFF. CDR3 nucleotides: TGTGCCAGCAGCTTAGGACAGGGCCTTGAAGCTTTCTTT.

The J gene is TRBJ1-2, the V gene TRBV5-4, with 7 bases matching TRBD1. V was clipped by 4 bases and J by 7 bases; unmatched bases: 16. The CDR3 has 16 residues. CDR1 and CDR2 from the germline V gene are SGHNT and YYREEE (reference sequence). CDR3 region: CASSQPHGTVASGYTF. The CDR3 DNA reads TGTGCCAGCAGCCAGCCCCACGGGACAGTGGCTAGTGGCTACACCTTC.

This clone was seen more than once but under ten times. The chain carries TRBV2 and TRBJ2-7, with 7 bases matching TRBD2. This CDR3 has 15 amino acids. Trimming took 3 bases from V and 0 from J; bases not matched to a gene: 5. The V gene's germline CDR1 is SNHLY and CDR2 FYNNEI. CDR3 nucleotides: TGTGCCAGCAGTGAGTCGACTAGCAGCTCCTACGAGCAGTACTTC. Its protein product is CASSESTSSSYEQYF.

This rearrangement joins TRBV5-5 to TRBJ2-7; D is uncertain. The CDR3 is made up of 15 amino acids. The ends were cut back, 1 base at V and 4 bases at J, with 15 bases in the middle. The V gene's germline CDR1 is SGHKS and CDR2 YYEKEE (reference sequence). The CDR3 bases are TGTGCCAGCAGCTTGAACGGGTCCCCCCTTTACGAGCAGTACTTC. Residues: CASSLNGSPLYEQYF.

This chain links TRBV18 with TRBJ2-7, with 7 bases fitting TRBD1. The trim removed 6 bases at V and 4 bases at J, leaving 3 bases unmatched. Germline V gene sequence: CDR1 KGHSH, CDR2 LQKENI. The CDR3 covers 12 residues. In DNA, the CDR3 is TGTGCCAGCTCTCCGGACAGGTACGAGCAGTACTTC. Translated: CASSPDRYEQYF.

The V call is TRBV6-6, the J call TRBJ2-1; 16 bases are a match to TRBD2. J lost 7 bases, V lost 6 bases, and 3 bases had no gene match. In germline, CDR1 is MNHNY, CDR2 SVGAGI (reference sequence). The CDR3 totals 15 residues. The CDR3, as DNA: TGTGCCAGCAGGGGACTAGCGGGGGGGAAGAATGAGCAGTTCTTC. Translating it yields CASRGLAGGKNEQFF.

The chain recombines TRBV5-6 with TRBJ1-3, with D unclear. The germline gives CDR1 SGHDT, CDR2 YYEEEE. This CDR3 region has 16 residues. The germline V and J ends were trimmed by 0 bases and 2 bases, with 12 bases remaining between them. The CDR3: CASSLDVEGPGNTIYF. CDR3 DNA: TGTGCCAGCAGCTTGGACGTGGAGGGTCCTGGAAACACCATATATTTT.

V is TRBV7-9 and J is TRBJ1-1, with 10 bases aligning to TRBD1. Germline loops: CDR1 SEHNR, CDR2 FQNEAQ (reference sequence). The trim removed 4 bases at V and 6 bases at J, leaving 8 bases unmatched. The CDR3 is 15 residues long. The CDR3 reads CASSYGQGGIPEAFF. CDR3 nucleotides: TGTGCCAGCAGCTATGGACAGGGGGGAATCCCTGAAGCTTTCTTT.

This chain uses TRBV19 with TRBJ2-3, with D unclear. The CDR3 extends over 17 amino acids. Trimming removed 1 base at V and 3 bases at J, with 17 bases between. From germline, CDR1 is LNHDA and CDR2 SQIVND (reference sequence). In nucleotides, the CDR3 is TGTGCCAGTAGTATAGGGGTTATGGCGGAACCTACAGATACGCAGTATTTT. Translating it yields CASSIGVMAEPTDTQYF.

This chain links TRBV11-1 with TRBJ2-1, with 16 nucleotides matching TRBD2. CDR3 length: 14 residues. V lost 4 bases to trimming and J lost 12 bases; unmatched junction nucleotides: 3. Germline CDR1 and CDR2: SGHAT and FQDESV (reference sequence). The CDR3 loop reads CASSSGLAGGRQFF. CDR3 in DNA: TGTGCCAGCAGCTCGGGACTAGCGGGAGGGAGGCAGTTCTTC.